The 19 T cell receptor beta chains below were found in one sample sequenced in a study of blood T cells in healthy people across ages. The authors ran a second PCR of roughly 6 to 11 cycles using a sample-barcoded 5' primer and a J-beta primer mix. TCRdb reanalysed the 5' RACE reads using MiXCR and keeps one entry per CDR3 protein. This sample yields 800,000 to 950,000 distinct CDR3 sequences, of which roughly 35% are seen a single time; 13% belongs to the top ten. The specimen was blood. The origin of the receptors is a young man in good health.

The CDR3 here is CASSLQQAYEQYF. CDR3 nucleotide sequence: TGCGCCAGCAGCTTGCAGCAGGCCTACGAGCAGTACTTC. The rearrangement uses TRBV5-1 and TRBJ2-4, with D hard to call. The J call is doubtful: the DNA matches TRBJ2-7 better. The CDR3 loop spans 13 amino acids. In germline, CDR1 is SGHRS, CDR2 YFSETQ.

This clonotype was recorded a few times. The chain carries TRBV20-1 and TRBJ1-2; the D gene is possibly TRBD1 (6 bases). The CDR3 is 11 amino acids. The germline V and J ends were trimmed by 8 bases and 7 bases, with 14 bases remaining between them. Germline values: CDR1 DFQATT, CDR2 SNEGSKA (reference sequence). CDR3 coding DNA: TGCAGTCCAAAGGGGGGGTCTGGCTACACCTTC. It is translated as CSPKGGSGYTF.

The rearrangement joins TRBV7-3 to TRBJ2-7, with TRBD1 matching over 9 bases. Germline loops: CDR1 SGHTA, CDR2 FQGTGA. The CDR3 runs to 12 residues. J lost 9 bases, V lost 5 bases, and 5 bases had no gene match. CDR3 sequence (DNA): TGTGCCAGCAGCCGGGGACAGGGTGGGCAGTACTTC. Encoded protein: CASSRGQGGQYF.

The sample holds one count of this clonotype. This sequence joins TRBV28 and TRBJ2-7, with TRBD2 as a possible D gene (6 bases). Trimming removed 2 bases at V and 2 bases at J, with 10 bases between. The CDR3 is made up of 14 amino acids. The germline CDR1 and CDR2 sequences are MDHEN and SYDVKM. The CDR3 sequence: CASSLSGPPYEQYF. The CDR3, as DNA: TGTGCCAGCAGTTTAAGCGGGCCGCCCTACGAGCAGTACTTC. Using reference TRBV28 and TRBJ2-7 for the parts outside the CDR3, the full variable domain is DVKVTQSSRYLVKRTGEKVFLECVQDMDHENMFWYRQDPGLGLRLIYFSYDVKMKEKGDIPEGYSVSREKKERFSLILESASTNQTSMYLCASSLSGPPYEQYFGPGTRLTVT.

This clonotype came up many times. V gene TRBV6-5 combines with J gene TRBJ2-2, with 11 positions matching TRBD1. Per germline, CDR1 MNHEY and CDR2 SVGAGI. J was trimmed by 10 bases and V by 8 bases; bases with no gene match: 12. The CDR3 runs to 15 residues. The CDR3 spells CASGSRRTGGLELFF. Here the CDR3 DNA reads TGTGCCAGCGGTTCTAGGCGGACAGGGGGCCTGGAGCTGTTTTTT.

The CDR3 DNA follows: TGTGCCAGCAGCCAAAGGCGAGACAGGGTTGAGACCCAGTACTTC. Amino acids: CASSQRRDRVETQYF. The rearrangement links TRBV7-9 to TRBJ2-5, with 7 bases that match TRBD1. Germline V lookup: CDR1 SEHNR, CDR2 FQNEAQ (reference sequence). CDR3 length: 15 amino acids. V shed 5 bases, J shed 5 bases, and the junction held 11 bases outside the gene matches.

The J gene is TRBJ2-6, the V gene TRBV4-2; D remains ambiguous. Trimming left V 4 bases short and J 0 bases short, with 10 bases between. Germline assignment: CDR1 LGHNA and CDR2 YNFKEQ. The CDR3 sequence is 16 residues long. CDR3 protein: CASSRAAISGANVLTF. The DNA of the CDR3 is TGTGCCAGCAGCCGGGCAGCTATCTCTGGGGCCAACGTCCTGACTTTC.

V and J are TRBV12-3 or TRBV12-4 and TRBJ2-1, with TRBD2 identical over 7 bases. Trimming removed 1 base from V and 15 bases from J; junction bases left unmatched: 3. The CDR3 sequence is 11 residues long. This chain's CDR3 is CASSLGGGGFF. DNA of the CDR3: TGTGCCAGCAGTTTAGGGGGCGGGGGGTTCTTC.

This rearrangement joins TRBV6-5 to TRBJ2-6, with D uncertain. Germline CDR1 MNHEY, CDR2 SVGAGI. The V and J ends lost 2 bases and 1 base respectively, with 6 bases between them. The CDR3 length is 15 residues. CDR3 sequence: CASSYGMSGANVLTF. The CDR3 coding sequence is TGTGCCAGCAGTTACGGGATGTCTGGGGCCAACGTCCTGACTTTC.

Many counts were recorded for this clonotype. The J gene is TRBJ2-7, the V gene TRBV12-3 or TRBV12-4; 9 bases match TRBD1. The CDR3 spans 13 residues. With 4 bases clipped from V and 5 bases from J, the junction kept 3 bases outside the gene matches. The CDR3 sequence is CASSSTGGNEQYF. Written as DNA, the CDR3 is TGTGCCAGCAGTTCTACAGGGGGCAACGAGCAGTACTTC.

This clonotype was detected a few times. This sequence joins TRBV12-3 or TRBV12-4 and TRBJ2-2, with no clear D. This CDR3 comprises 14 residues. The germline V and J ends were trimmed by 1 base and 4 bases, with 7 bases remaining between them. The CDR3 nucleotides read TGTGCCAGCAGTTTAGGGGTAGGCACCGGGGAGCTGTTTTTT. Its protein product is CASSLGVGTGELFF.

With regard to this clonotype: Sequence at one end of the junction differs from germline and may be a read error. The chain joins TRBV12-3 or TRBV12-4 to TRBJ2-7; no firm D call. With the DNA end fitting TRBJ2-5 better, the J assignment may be wrong. The CDR3 runs to 13 residues. CDR3 nucleotides: TGTGCCGGCAGGATGGGTGGTGGAGAGACCCAGTACTTC. It is translated as CAGRMGGGETQYF.

The V and J genes are TRBV7-9 and TRBJ2-1, with 8 bases aligning to TRBD2. Germline V gene sequence: CDR1 SEHNR, CDR2 FQNEAQ (reference sequence). CDR3 size: 14 residues. Trimming removed 4 bases from V and 8 bases from J; junction bases left unmatched: 7. The CDR3 region is CASSYPGTRHEQFF. The CDR3 DNA reads as TGTGCCAGCAGCTATCCCGGGACTAGACATGAGCAGTTCTTC.

The chain uses TRBV12-3 or TRBV12-4 and TRBJ2-2, with D hard to call. Deletions cut 6 bases from V and 0 bases from J, with 11 bases between. This CDR3 has 15 residues. The CDR3 coding sequence is TGTGCCAGCAGCCGCTTACGAACGAACACCGGGGAGCTGTTTTTT. It specifies CASSRLRTNTGELFF.

This chain links TRBV7-8 with TRBJ2-7; 10 bases match TRBD1. Trimming at V came to 5 bases and at J to 4 bases, leaving 8 bases not matched to a gene. The CDR3 loop spans 15 amino acids. Germline assignment: CDR1 SGHVS and CDR2 FQNEAQ. CDR3 protein: CASSTRQGALYEQYF. CDR3 sequence (DNA): TGTGCCAGCAGCACGCGACAGGGGGCTTTGTACGAGCAGTACTTC.

The chain employs TRBV23-1 and TRBJ1-5; 7 bases match TRBD1. TRBV23-1 is an open reading frame whose function is uncertain. The CDR3 is 16 residues long. The V gene end was trimmed by 3 bases and the J gene end by 0 bases; junction bases not matched to a gene: 5. CDR3 in amino acids: CASSHWTGYSNQPQHF. CDR3 bases: TGCGCCAGCAGTCACTGGACAGGCTATAGCAATCAGCCCCAGCATTTT.

The rearrangement links TRBV7-3 to TRBJ2-1, with 7 bases that match TRBD2. From germline, CDR1 is SGHTA and CDR2 FQGTGA. V dropped 5 bases and J dropped 8; count of bases not matched to a gene: 15. This CDR3 has 16 residues. CDR3 bases: TGTGCCAGCAGCCGGACTAGTGGGAACTTTTTCGATGAGCAGTTCTTC. Protein product: CASSRTSGNFFDEQFF.

This sequence joins TRBV28 and TRBJ1-4, with D possibly matching TRBD1 (5 bases). Germline V gives CDR1 MDHEN, CDR2 SYDVKM. Trimming stripped 3 bases from V and 3 bases from J, with 11 bases between. The CDR3 sequence is 15 residues long. CDR3 coding DNA: TGTGCCAGCAGTTTTCAGGGAGTACCTAATGAAAAACTGTTTTTT. Amino acids: CASSFQGVPNEKLFF.

This clonotype was recorded at least ten times. The junction differs from germline at one of its ends, possibly a read error. The chain has TRBV5-1 and TRBJ2-3, with 12 bases lining up with TRBD2. In germline, CDR1 is SGHRS, CDR2 YFSETQ. This CDR3 is built from 16 residues. CDR3 residues: CASSFTSGGSTNTQYF. CDR3 sequence (DNA): TGCGCCAGCAGCTTTACTAGCGGGGGGTCCACAAATACGCAGTATTTT.